This T cell receptor (beta chain) derives from a study of T-cell reconstitution after alpha-beta-depleted transplantation in children. CDR3 length: 14 residues. From germline, CDR1 is DFQATT and CDR2 SNEGSKA (reference sequence). Between the trimmed V and J ends, which lost 6 bases and 0 bases, there was a span of 13 bases. Library preparation (for TCRbeta) was performed with unique molecular identifiers. TCRdb processed the PCR reads anew with MiXCR; each CDR3 protein has one entry. This sample has around 200,000 distinct CDR3 sequences, with around 9.6% found just once. The chain carries TRBV20-1 and TRBJ2-3; TRBD1 might be the D (6 bases). The sequence was obtained from a human donor who donated a stem cell graft to a child with acute lymphoblastic leukemia. Sequenced here: PBMCs from the stem cell graft donor, sampled from the stem cell graft. The CDR3 coding sequence is TGCAGTGCGAAGGGACATCGAAGCACAGATACGCAGTATTTT. Encoded protein: CSAKGHRSTDTQYF.